The present entry profiles one TCR beta chain with its context. The target antigen is unknown. The CDR3 contains 19 residues. V lost 0 bases and J lost 0; bases outside the gene matches: 9. From germline, CDR1 is MGHRA and CDR2 YSYEKL. These data are taken from a study of post-analysis software for immune sequencing data. Presence of unique molecular identifiers characterized the TCR beta cDNA libraries. TCRdb re-derived calls from the PCR reads in MiXCR, one entry per CDR3 protein. Of under 200,000 distinct CDR3 sequences in the sample, roughly 28% were seen once. Study observations and caveats: When patients were compared with controls, about five TRBV segments were more frequent, TRBV5-6, TRBV5-1 and TRBV20-1 among them. Significantly decreased normalized Chao1 diversity was recorded for multiple sclerosis patients relative to controls.

The sequencing input was blood. V usage is TRBV4-1 and J usage is TRBJ2-1, with 9 bases fitting TRBD2. This receptor was obtained from a girl aged 2 to 17 with multiple sclerosis. The CDR3 protein is CASSQDRGSGGRSYNEQFF. The CDR3 nucleotides are TGCGCCAGCAGCCAAGATAGGGGTAGCGGGGGTCGCTCCTACAATGAGCAGTTCTTC.